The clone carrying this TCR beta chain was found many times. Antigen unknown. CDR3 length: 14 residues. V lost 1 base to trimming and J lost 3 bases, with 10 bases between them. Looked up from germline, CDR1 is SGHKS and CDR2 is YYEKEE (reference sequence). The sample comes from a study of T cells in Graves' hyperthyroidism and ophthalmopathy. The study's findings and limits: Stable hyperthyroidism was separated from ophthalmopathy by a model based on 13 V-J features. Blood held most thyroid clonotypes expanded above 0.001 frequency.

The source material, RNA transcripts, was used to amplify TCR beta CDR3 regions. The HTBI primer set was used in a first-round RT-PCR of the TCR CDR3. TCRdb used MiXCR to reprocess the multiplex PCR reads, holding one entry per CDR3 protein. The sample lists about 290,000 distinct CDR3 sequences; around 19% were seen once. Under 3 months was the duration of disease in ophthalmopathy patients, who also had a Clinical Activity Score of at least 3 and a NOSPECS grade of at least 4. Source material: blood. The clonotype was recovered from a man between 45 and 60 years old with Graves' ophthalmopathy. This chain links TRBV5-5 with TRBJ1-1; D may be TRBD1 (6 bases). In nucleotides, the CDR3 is TGTGCCAGCAGCTTGAGGGGGGAAGACACTGAAGCTTTCTTT. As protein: CASSLRGEDTEAFF.